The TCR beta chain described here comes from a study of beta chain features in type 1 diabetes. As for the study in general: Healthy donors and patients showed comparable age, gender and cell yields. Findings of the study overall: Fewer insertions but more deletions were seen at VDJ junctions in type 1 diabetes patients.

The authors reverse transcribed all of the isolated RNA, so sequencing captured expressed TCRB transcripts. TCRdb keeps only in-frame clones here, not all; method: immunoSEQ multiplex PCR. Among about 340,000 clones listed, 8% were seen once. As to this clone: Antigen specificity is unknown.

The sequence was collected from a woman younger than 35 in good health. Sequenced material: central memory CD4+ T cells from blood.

CDR3 amino acids: CASSRGLGDTQYF. CDR3 coding DNA: TGTGCCAGCAGCCGGGGGTTGGGGGATACGCAGTATTTT. The chain carries TRBV9 and TRBJ2-3; possible D gene TRBD2, 6 bases. This CDR3 is built from 13 residues. V shed 4 bases and J shed 6 bases, with 12 bases lying between them. Looked up from germline, CDR1 is SGDLS and CDR2 is YYNGEE.